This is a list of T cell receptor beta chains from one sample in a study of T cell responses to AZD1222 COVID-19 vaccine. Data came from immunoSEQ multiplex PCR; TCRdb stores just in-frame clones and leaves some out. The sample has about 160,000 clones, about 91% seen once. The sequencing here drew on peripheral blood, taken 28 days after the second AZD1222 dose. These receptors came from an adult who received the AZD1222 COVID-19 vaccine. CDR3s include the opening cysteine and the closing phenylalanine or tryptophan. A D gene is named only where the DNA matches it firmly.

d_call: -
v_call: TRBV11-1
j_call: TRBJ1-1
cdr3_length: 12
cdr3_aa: CASSFRNTEAFF
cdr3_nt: TGTGCCAGCAGCTTTAGGAACACTGAAGCTTTCTTT

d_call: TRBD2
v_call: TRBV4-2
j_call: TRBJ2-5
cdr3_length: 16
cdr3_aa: CASTQGGLAEQETQYF
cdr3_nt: TGTGCCAGCACCCAGGGGGGACTAGCGGAACAAGAGACCCAGTACTTC

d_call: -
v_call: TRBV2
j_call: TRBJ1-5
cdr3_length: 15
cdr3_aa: CASSDWVKAIPLQHF
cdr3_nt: TGTGCCAGCAGTGACTGGGTAAAGGCGATCCCTCTCCAGCATTTT

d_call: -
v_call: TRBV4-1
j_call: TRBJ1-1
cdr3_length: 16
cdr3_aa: CASSQDRGDPSTEAFF
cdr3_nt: TGCGCCAGCAGCCAAGATCGAGGGGATCCGAGCACTGAAGCTTTCTTT

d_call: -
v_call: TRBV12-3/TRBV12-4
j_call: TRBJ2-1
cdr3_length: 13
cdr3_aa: CASSFVRYNEQFF
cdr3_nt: TGTGCCAGCAGTTTTGTGAGGTACAATGAGCAGTTCTTC

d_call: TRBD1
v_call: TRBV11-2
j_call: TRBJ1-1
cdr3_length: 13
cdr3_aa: CASSLDLDREAFF
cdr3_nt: TGTGCCAGCAGCTTAGATCTGGACAGGGAAGCTTTCTTT

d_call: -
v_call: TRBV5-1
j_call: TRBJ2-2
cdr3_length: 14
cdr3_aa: CASSFLETTGELFF
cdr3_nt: TGCGCCAGCAGTTTCTTAGAAACCACCGGGGAACTGTTTTTT

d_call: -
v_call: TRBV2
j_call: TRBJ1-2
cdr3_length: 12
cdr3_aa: CASSTDSHGYTF
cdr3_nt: TGTGCCAGCAGTACGGACAGTCATGGCTACACCTTC

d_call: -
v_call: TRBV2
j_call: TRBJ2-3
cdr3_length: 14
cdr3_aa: CASSGGSSTDTQYF
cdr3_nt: TGTGCCAGCAGCGGGGGATCTAGCACAGATACGCAGTATTTT

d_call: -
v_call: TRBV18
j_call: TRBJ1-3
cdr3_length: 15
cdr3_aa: CASSPTDNSGNTIYF
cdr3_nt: TGTGCCAGCTCACCAACGGACAACTCTGGAAACACCATATATTTT